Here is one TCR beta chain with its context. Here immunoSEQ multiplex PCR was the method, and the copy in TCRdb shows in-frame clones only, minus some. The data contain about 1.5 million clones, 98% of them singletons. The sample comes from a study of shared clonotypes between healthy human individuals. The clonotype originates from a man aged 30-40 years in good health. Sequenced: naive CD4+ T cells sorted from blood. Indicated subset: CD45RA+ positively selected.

CDR3: CASSVSIAQPQHF. CDR3 nucleotide sequence: TGTGCCAGCTCTGTTTCGATTGCTCAGCCCCAGCATTTT. The chain links TRBV18 to TRBJ1-5; D ambiguous. The CDR3 totals 13 residues. Germline assignment: CDR1 KGHSH and CDR2 LQKENI. V was clipped by 6 bases and J by 6 bases, with 12 bases between them. Drawing the rest from reference TRBV18 and TRBJ1-5, the complete variable domain is NAGVMQNPRHLVRRRGQEARLRCSPMKGHSHVYWYRQLPEEGLKFMVYLQKENIIDESGMPKERFSAEFPKEGPSILRIQQVVRGDSAAYFCASSVSIAQPQHFGDGTRLSIL.